Listed below are T cell receptor beta chains from one sample, sequenced in a study of control samples from healthy donors and cancer patients. Measured with immunoSEQ multiplex PCR; TCRdb has only the in-frame clones, and not every one. The sample has 150,000 or so clones; approximately 90% are singletons. The material sequenced was blood. The source is a man in his thirties or forties in good health. Each CDR3 is given with its conserved first and last residue. D genes are given only for firm matches. Clone size appears in some rows only: once, few, many, or a class for an expanded clone.

13 NA TRBJ2-1 TRBV7-9 NA CASSRDNSDEQFF TGTGCCAGCAGCCGGGACAATTCGGATGAGCAGTTCTTC
13 NA TRBJ2-3 TRBV5-6 NA CASSFSGADTQYF TGTGCCAGCAGCTTTTCGGGGGCCGATACGCAGTATTTT
15 NA TRBJ2-5 TRBV4-3 TRBD1 CASSQRDRGAETQYF TGCGCCAGCAGCCAAAGGGACAGGGGGGCAGAGACCCAGTACTTC
15 NA TRBJ2-2 TRBV27 TRBD2 CASKGAGGLNRELFF TGTGCCAGCAAGGGGGCGGGAGGGCTCAACCGGGAGCTGTTTTTT
15 NA TRBJ2-3 TRBV5-6 NA CASSLTRTAYYTQYF TGTGCCAGCAGCTTGACCCGGACAGCTTATTATACGCAGTATTTT
19 NA TRBJ2-7 TRBV4-1 NA CASSRLNTGQGMSSYEQYF TGCGCCAGCAGCCGGCTAAATACGGGTCAGGGAATGAGCTCCTACGAGCAGTACTTC
12 NA TRBJ2-1 TRBV11-1 NA CASSESRSEQFF TGTGCCAGCAGTGAGAGTAGATCTGAGCAGTTCTTC
16 NA TRBJ2-2 TRBV3-1/TRBV3-2 NA CASTRGTGWRTGELFF TGTGCCAGCACCCGTGGGACTGGATGGAGGACCGGGGAGCTGTTTTTT
15 once TRBJ1-5 TRBV21-1 NA CASTLQAGGHQPQHF TGTGCCAGCACCTTACAAGCGGGGGGCCATCAGCCCCAGCATTTT
11 NA TRBJ1-4 TRBV6-6 NA CASSNNEKLFF TGTGCCAGCAGCAATAATGAAAAACTGTTTTTT
16 NA TRBJ1-1 TRBV5-6 NA CASSLSAGDWSTEAFF TGTGCCAGCAGCTTGTCGGCAGGGGATTGGAGCACTGAAGCTTTCTTT
15 NA TRBJ1-4 TRBV5-1 TRBD1 CASSLRDRRVEKLFF TGCGCCAGCAGCCTCCGGGACAGAAGGGTTGAAAAACTGTTTTTT
15 NA TRBJ2-7 TRBV5-1 TRBD2 CASSLQRDPYYEQYF TGCGCCAGCAGCTTGCAGCGGGATCCCTACTACGAGCAGTACTTC
14 NA TRBJ2-3 TRBV30 TRBD1 CAWSITGGTDTQYF TGTGCCTGGAGTATAACAGGGGGAACAGATACGCAGTATTTT
16 NA TRBJ2-3 TRBV7-9 TRBD2 CASSSRGSGGAGTQYF TGTGCCAGCAGCTCCCGGGGAAGCGGGGGGGCGGGGACGCAGTATTTT
13 NA TRBJ2-1 TRBV29-1 NA CSPVMRLNNEQFF TGCAGCCCCGTAATGAGGTTGAACAATGAGCAGTTCTTC
11 NA TRBJ2-7 TRBV7-9 NA CASSFSLEQYF TGTGCCAGCAGCTTTTCCCTAGAGCAGTACTTC
18 NA TRBJ2-6 TRBV3-1/TRBV3-2 NA CASSQGLMGTPGANVLTF TGTGCCAGCAGCCAAGGACTGATGGGGACCCCTGGGGCCAACGTCCTGACTTTC
17 NA TRBJ2-1 TRBV28 TRBD2 CASRGTSGRTGYNEQFF TGTGCCAGCCGTGGGACTAGCGGGAGGACGGGCTACAATGAGCAGTTCTTC
15 once TRBJ2-5 TRBV6-5 TRBD2 CASRGGGPPQETQYF TGTGCCAGCAGGGGCGGGGGGCCTCCCCAAGAGACCCAGTACTTC
16 NA TRBJ2-2 TRBV7-2 NA CASSLDGGLLSGELFF TGTGCCAGCAGCTTAGATGGGGGATTACTTTCCGGGGAGCTGTTTTTT
15 NA TRBJ2-3 TRBV5-1 TRBD1 CATQKGGQSTDTQYF TGCGCCACCCAAAAAGGGGGACAGAGCACAGATACGCAGTATTTT
13 NA TRBJ1-3 TRBV11-2 NA CASSLGPRRAIYF TGTGCCAGCAGCTTAGGGCCCCGGAGGGCCATATATTTT
13 NA TRBJ1-1 TRBV4-3 NA CASSQALRTEAFF TGCGCCAGCAGCCAAGCCCTGAGGACTGAAGCTTTCTTT
11 NA TRBJ2-2 TRBV5-1 NA CASIGGGELFF TGCGCCAGCATCGGGGGCGGGGAGCTGTTTTTT
15 NA TRBJ2-2 TRBV11-3 TRBD1 CASTEGTGSTGELFF TGTGCCAGCACCGAGGGGACAGGATCCACCGGGGAGCTGTTTTTT
17 NA TRBJ2-5 TRBV2 TRBD2 CASSSLWTSGDEETQYF TGTGCCAGCAGTTCTTTATGGACTAGCGGGGATGAAGAGACCCAGTACTTC
17 once TRBJ2-7 TRBV3-1/TRBV3-2 TRBD2 CASSQAAGLAGKGEQYF TGTGCCAGCAGCCAAGCCGCGGGACTAGCGGGTAAGGGCGAGCAGTACTTC
13 medium-sized TRBJ1-1 TRBV6-1 NA CASSETLNTEAFF TGTGCCAGCAGTGAAACCTTAAACACTGAAGCTTTCTTT
13 NA TRBJ2-7 TRBV7-2 NA CASSLYTDYEQYF TGTGCCAGCAGCTTATACACGGACTACGAGCAGTACTTC
15 NA TRBJ1-4 TRBV28 NA CASSPPGTSREKLFF TGTGCCAGCTCTCCCCCCGGGACTAGCCGTGAAAAACTGTTTTTT
14 NA TRBJ1-2 TRBV9 NA CASSVVEGSYGYTF TGTGCCAGCAGCGTAGTTGAGGGGTCGTATGGCTACACCTTC
16 NA TRBJ2-6 TRBV6-5 NA CASSYSLDSGANVLTF TGTGCCAGCAGTTACTCGTTGGACTCTGGGGCCAACGTCCTGACTTTC
13 NA TRBJ1-6 TRBV11-2 NA CASRIRSSSPLHF TGTGCCAGCAGAATCAGGAGTAGTTCACCCCTCCACTTT
15 NA TRBJ1-1 TRBV3-1/TRBV3-2 NA CASSQDGTDAGGAFF TGTGCCAGCAGCCAAGATGGTACCGACGCCGGTGGGGCTTTCTTT
13 NA TRBJ1-1 TRBV28 NA CASSRNRGTEAFF TGTGCCAGCAGTCGTAACAGAGGCACTGAAGCTTTCTTT
15 few TRBJ1-4 TRBV6-5 NA CATQTGFTTNEKLFF TGTGCCACCCAAACTGGCTTTACAACTAATGAAAAACTGTTTTTT
13 NA TRBJ2-1 TRBV5-1 TRBD1 CASTGTGWNEQFF TGCGCCAGTACAGGGACAGGGTGGAATGAGCAGTTCTTC
14 NA TRBJ1-2 TRBV7-9 NA CAIQLQASGYGYTF TGTGCCATCCAGCTTCAAGCCAGTGGGTATGGCTACACCTTC
13 NA TRBJ2-1 TRBV19 NA CASSPYSYNEQFF TGTGCCAGTAGTCCATACTCCTACAATGAGCAGTTCTTC
15 NA TRBJ1-1 TRBV7-9 TRBD1 CASSLEGQGNTEAFF TGTGCCAGCAGCTTAGAGGGACAGGGGAACACTGAAGCTTTCTTT
14 once TRBJ1-2 TRBV28 TRBD1 CASSSDRGMFGYTF TGTGCCAGCAGTAGCGACAGGGGGATGTTTGGCTACACCTTC
16 NA TRBJ1-1 TRBV28 NA CASSFRSILGNTEAFF TGTGCCAGCAGTTTTCGGTCCATTCTTGGGAACACTGAAGCTTTCTTT
12 NA TRBJ1-1 TRBV7-9 TRBD1 CASSLWGQEAFF TGTGCCAGCAGCTTATGGGGACAGGAAGCTTTCTTT
14 NA TRBJ2-1 TRBV29-1 NA CSAGIAASYNEQFF TGCAGCGCCGGAATTGCGGCCTCCTACAATGAGCAGTTCTTC
13 NA TRBJ2-5 TRBV10-3 NA CATRWTDEETQYF TGTGCCACCCGTTGGACGGACGAAGAGACCCAGTACTTC
15 NA TRBJ2-7 TRBV21-1 NA CASRLKDLGDDEQYF TGTGCCAGCCGTCTGAAAGACCTCGGTGATGACGAGCAGTACTTC
15 NA TRBJ2-1 TRBV5-1 NA CASSLEGGGPNEQFF TGCGCCAGCAGCTTGGAGGGGGGAGGGCCGAATGAGCAGTTCTTC
14 few TRBJ2-7 TRBV5-1 TRBD1 CASEPGQGSYEQYF TGCGCCAGCGAACCGGGACAGGGATCCTACGAGCAGTACTTC
13 few TRBJ2-1 TRBV29-1 TRBD2 CSVEGEGLNEQFF TGCAGCGTTGAGGGGGAGGGCCTGAATGAGCAGTTCTTC
13 NA TRBJ1-3 TRBV19 NA CASSPDRRNTIYF TGTGCCAGTAGTCCGGACAGAAGAAACACCATATATTTT
15 NA TRBJ2-1 TRBV27 NA CASSLTPGLRREQFF TGTGCCAGCAGTTTGACTCCGGGCCTTCGAAGGGAGCAGTTCTTC
13 NA TRBJ1-1 TRBV11-1 NA CASSLGGGNQAFF TGTGCCAGCAGCTTAGGTGGAGGGAACCAAGCTTTCTTT
12 NA TRBJ2-7 TRBV7-9 NA CASSLGRGEQYF TGTGCCAGCAGCTTAGGTCGGGGCGAGCAGTACTTC
13 NA TRBJ2-2 TRBV2 NA CASSARTAGELFF TGTGCCAGCAGTGCTCGGACAGCCGGGGAGCTGTTTTTT
15 NA TRBJ2-3 TRBV5-1 TRBD2 CASSLGLADTDTQYF TGCGCCAGCAGCTTGGGACTAGCGGACACAGATACGCAGTATTTT
18 NA TRBJ2-6 TRBV7-2 NA CASSLRAQGGLGANVLTF TGTGCCAGCAGCTTACGAGCCCAGGGTGGACTCGGGGCCAACGTCCTGACTTTC
13 NA TRBJ2-4 TRBV4-1 NA CASSQVGVGIQYF TGCGCCAGCAGCCAAGTAGGGGTGGGCATTCAGTACTTC
17 few TRBJ1-2 TRBV18 NA CASSPNPNDRPSYGYTF TGTGCCAGCTCACCTAACCCCAACGACAGGCCGTCCTATGGCTACACCTTC
16 NA TRBJ1-6 TRBV10-3 TRBD1 CAISESGTGSGSPLHF TGTGCCATCAGTGAGTCTGGGACAGGGTCTGGTTCACCCCTCCACTTT